The 24 T cell receptor beta chains presented below share a single source sample, sequenced in a study of blood T cell repertoires in COVID-19. Assay used: immunoSEQ multiplex PCR; TCRdb lists only in-frame clones, some missing. The sample lists around 150,000 clones; 65% to 85% were seen once. The sequencing sample was made of peripheral blood. The receptors were sampled from a woman aged 80 or over with acute or convalescent COVID-19.

V usage is TRBV7-2 and J usage is TRBJ2-7; 11 bases match TRBD2. Germline CDR1 and CDR2: SGHTA and FQGNSA. J lost 1 base, V lost 5 bases, and 7 bases had no gene match. The CDR3 runs to 16 residues. Here the CDR3 DNA reads TGTGCCAGCAGCGTCACTAGCGGGGGTCTTTCCTACGAGCAGTACTTC. This codes for CASSVTSGGLSYEQYF.

The sample holds many counts of this clone. The chain links TRBV7-8 to TRBJ1-2, with 9 bases lining up with TRBD1. Unmatched junction bases numbered 19, after V lost 5 bases and J lost 3 bases. The germline V gene has CDR1 SGHVS and CDR2 FQNEAQ. The CDR3 extends over 19 amino acids. The DNA of the CDR3 is TGTGCCAGCAGCCCCCGGTGGGCGAACAGGGGGCGGGACCACTATGGCTACACCTTC. As protein: CASSPRWANRGRDHYGYTF.

The chain carries TRBV19 and TRBJ1-2; possibly TRBD1 for D (6 bases). Germline V CDR1 and CDR2: LNHDA, SQIVND (reference sequence). The ends were cut back, 1 base at V and 2 bases at J, with 11 bases in the middle. The CDR3 runs 15 residues. DNA for the CDR3: TGTGCCAGTAGTATAGTGAACAGGGAAAACTATGGCTACACCTTC. Its translation: CASSIVNRENYGYTF.

This clone was recorded a few times. This chain uses TRBV7-2 with TRBJ1-2; D is perhaps TRBD1 (5 bases). CDR1 is SGHTA and CDR2 is FQGNSA in the germline V gene. The length of the CDR3 is 15 residues. Trimming removed 0 bases at V and 6 bases at J, with 14 bases between. In DNA form, the CDR3 reads TGTGCCAGCAGCTTAGCGGGGCAGGGAGGGGATGGCTACACCTTC. This sequence encodes CASSLAGQGGDGYTF. The full variable domain, its missing parts supplied by reference TRBV7-2 and TRBJ1-2, is GAGVSQSPSNKVTEKGKDVELRCDPISGHTALYWYRQSLGQGLEFLIYFQGNSAPDKSGLPSDRFSAERTGGSVSTLTIQRTQQEDSAVYLCASSLAGQGGDGYTFGSGTRLTVV.

The chain joins TRBV7-9 to TRBJ2-5; 7 nucleotides match TRBD1. The germline V gene has CDR1 SEHNR and CDR2 FQNEAQ (reference sequence). V was clipped by 6 bases and J by 2 bases; unmatched bases: 15. This CDR3 has 17 residues. The CDR3 nucleotides are TGTGCCAGCAGTTTATCCCTTGGACAGGCAGTTCAAGAGACCCAGTACTTC. Translation: CASSLSLGQAVQETQYF.

V and J are TRBV6-5 and TRBJ1-2; 7 bases match TRBD1. Unmatched junction bases numbered 9, after V lost 4 bases and J lost 4 bases. Germline CDR1 and CDR2: MNHEY and SVGAGI. This CDR3 is built from 15 residues. The CDR3: CASSSPFRDSYGYTF. Here the CDR3 DNA reads TGTGCCAGCAGTTCGCCCTTCCGGGACAGCTATGGCTACACCTTC.

The chain employs TRBV27 and TRBJ1-1, with 11 bases aligning to TRBD1. Germline loops: CDR1 MNHEY, CDR2 SMNVEV (reference sequence). V lost 3 bases and J lost 0; bases outside the gene matches: 6. The CDR3 consists of 17 residues. DNA of the CDR3: TGTGCCAGCAGTTTCCGTGGGACAGGGGGAATGAACACTGAAGCTTTCTTT. As protein: CASSFRGTGGMNTEAFF.

The J gene is TRBJ2-7, the V gene TRBV5-1; 9 nucleotides match TRBD1. J gave up 3 bases and V 4 bases, and 8 bases lay outside the gene matches. The CDR3 has 15 residues. Germline V gives CDR1 SGHRS, CDR2 YFSETQ. The CDR3 DNA reads as TGCGCCAGCAGCGCCGTGGGGACAGGGTACTACGAGCAGTACTTC. Protein: CASSAVGTGYYEQYF.

The rearrangement links TRBV3-1 (or the pseudogene TRBV3-2) to TRBJ1-2; D gene ambiguous. Per germline, CDR1 LGHDT and CDR2 YNNKEL (reference sequence). The CDR3 spans 14 residues. The V and J ends lost 6 bases and 0 bases respectively, with 11 bases between them. CDR3 nucleotide sequence: TGTGCCAGCAGGCCGGATGGAGCTAACTATGGCTACACCTTC. Protein product: CASRPDGANYGYTF.

The chain has TRBV3-1 (or the pseudogene TRBV3-2) and TRBJ1-6, with D unresolved. The CDR3 has 13 residues. Trimming cost V 2 bases and J 8 bases, with 7 bases left between them. CDR1 and CDR2 (germline): LGHDT, YNNKEL (reference sequence). CDR3 nucleotides: TGTGCCAGCAGCCAAACTAGGGATTCACCCCTCCACTTT. This sequence encodes CASSQTRDSPLHF.

This chain connects TRBV5-1 to TRBJ2-3; 7 bases agree with TRBD2. The CDR3 sequence is 18 residues long. Germline V gene sequence: CDR1 SGHRS, CDR2 YFSETQ. V trimming: 2 bases; J trimming: 2 bases; junction bases outside the gene matches: 14. The CDR3 DNA is TGCGCCAGCAGCTTTCAGGGTCTCCAGCGGGATTACACAGATACGCAGTATTTT. It specifies CASSFQGLQRDYTDTQYF.

This clone has just a few counts. The V gene is TRBV4-2, the J gene TRBJ2-5; 8 bases fit TRBD1. This CDR3 is 16 amino acids long. Germline V gives CDR1 LGHNA, CDR2 YNFKEQ. J gave up 2 bases and V 0 bases, and 5 bases lay outside the gene matches. CDR3 in DNA: TGTGCCAGCAGCCAAGACGGAGACAGGGGACAAGAGACCCAGTACTTC. This translates into CASSQDGDRGQETQYF.

This clone appeared a few times. The CDR3 sequence: CASSLLAGGGHEQYF. In nucleotides, the CDR3 is TGTGCCAGCAGCTTACTCGCGGGAGGGGGGCACGAGCAGTACTTC. The chain combines TRBV7-3 with TRBJ2-7, with TRBD2 matching 9 bases. Trimming cost V 2 bases and J 5 bases; bases outside gene matches: 7. Germline V gene data show CDR1 as SGHTA and CDR2 as FQGTGA. This CDR3 spans 15 amino acids.

The chain carries TRBV3-1 (or the pseudogene TRBV3-2) and TRBJ2-4; a possible D gene is TRBD1 (5 bases). This CDR3 has 14 residues. Germline CDR1 LGHDT, CDR2 YNNKEL (reference sequence). V lost 2 bases and J lost 2, with 7 bases in between. In DNA form, the CDR3 reads TGTGCCAGCAGCCAACAGGGTTCCAAAAACATTCAGTACTTC. Translating gives CASSQQGSKNIQYF.

V and J are TRBV2 and TRBJ1-6; D unclear. The germline V gene has CDR1 SNHLY and CDR2 FYNNEI. The CDR3 runs 14 residues. The V end lost 8 bases, the J end lost 7 bases, and 15 bases lay between the germline ends. The CDR3 nucleotides read TGTGCCAGCTTACATTGGAAACTAAATTCACCCCTCCACTTT. Its protein product is CASLHWKLNSPLHF. The full variable domain, in which reference TRBV2 and TRBJ1-6 provide the parts outside the CDR3, is EPEVTQTPSHQVTQMGQEVILRCVPISNHLYFYWYRQILGQKVEFLVSFYNNEISEKSEIFDDQFSVERPDGSNFTLKIRSTKLEDSAMYFCASLHWKLNSPLHFGNGTRLTVT.

Comment on this clone: The identical CDR3 is also encoded by other nucleotide sequences in the sample. The chain joins TRBV27 to TRBJ2-7; 8 nucleotides align to TRBD1. The ends lost 4 bases at V and 2 bases at J; junction bases unmatched: 4. Germline V gene lookup returns CDR1 MNHEY and CDR2 SMNVEV (reference sequence). The CDR3 contains 14 residues. CDR3 region: CASSSRTGPYEQYF. The CDR3 nucleotides are TGTGCCAGCAGTTCTCGGACAGGGCCCTACGAGCAGTACTTC.

The V call is TRBV9, the J call TRBJ1-6; 9 positions agree with TRBD1. The V segment lost 0 bases and the J segment 1 base; nucleotides outside the gene matches: 2. The V gene's germline CDR1 is SGDLS and CDR2 YYNGEE. CDR3 length equals 17 residues. This CDR3 is CASSVGGTGSYNSPLHF. CDR3 in DNA: TGTGCCAGCAGCGTAGGGGGGACAGGGTCCTATAATTCACCCCTCCACTTT.

The CDR3 sequence: CASSVAGSYEQYF. CDR3 nucleotide sequence: TGCGCCAGCAGCGTGGCAGGGTCCTACGAGCAGTACTTC. J is TRBJ2-7 and V is TRBV5-1; perhaps TRBD1 as D (5 bases). Trimming stripped 4 bases from V and 1 base from J, with 9 bases between. Germline V lookup: CDR1 SGHRS, CDR2 YFSETQ. The length of the CDR3 is 13 residues.

Comment on this clone: This CDR3 is also generated by other DNA sequences in the sample. The V call is TRBV29-1, the J call TRBJ1-5, with a weak D call TRBD1 (5 bases). V was trimmed by 4 bases and J by 4 bases, leaving 11 bases between them. The CDR3 runs 13 residues. Germline CDR1 SQVTM, CDR2 ANQGSEA. The CDR3 DNA reads TGCAGCGTTGCCAGGGAAGGGAATCAGCCCCAGCATTTT. It is translated as CSVAREGNQPQHF.

The chain uses TRBV19 and TRBJ1-3; D not certain. V lost 3 bases and J lost 3, with 9 bases in between. This CDR3 region has 14 residues. Germline lookup yields CDR1 LNHDA and CDR2 SQIVND (reference sequence). CDR3 residues: CASSILGGGNTIYF. The CDR3 DNA is TGTGCCAGTAGTATTCTCGGAGGTGGAAACACCATATATTTT.

This chain joins TRBV18 and TRBJ1-3, with 10 bases that match TRBD1. V lost 2 bases and J lost 2; bases outside the gene matches: 3. The CDR3 consists of 16 residues. Germline V gives CDR1 KGHSH, CDR2 LQKENI. The CDR3 reads CASSPGTGVTGNTIYF. The CDR3 region has the DNA TGTGCCAGCTCACCAGGGACAGGGGTAACTGGAAACACCATATATTTT. The entire variable domain, with the rest obtained from reference TRBV18 and TRBJ1-3, is as follows: NAGVMQNPRHLVRRRGQEARLRCSPMKGHSHVYWYRQLPEEGLKFMVYLQKENIIDESGMPKERFSAEFPKEGPSILRIQQVVRGDSAAYFCASSPGTGVTGNTIYFGEGSWLTVV.

The chain uses TRBV5-8 and TRBJ2-7; TRBD2 agrees at 7 bases. In germline, CDR1 is SGHTS, CDR2 YDEGEE. This CDR3 spans 18 amino acids. V dropped 2 bases and J dropped 2; count of bases not matched to a gene: 16. CDR3 in amino acids: CASSFAWGTMWDPYEQYF. DNA for the CDR3: TGTGCCAGCAGCTTTGCATGGGGGACTATGTGGGATCCCTACGAGCAGTACTTC.

This clone was observed a handful of times. The chain carries TRBV5-5 and TRBJ1-1; tentative D call: TRBD1 (5 bases). V lost 0 bases and J lost 4, with 10 bases in between. The CDR3 totals 14 residues. In germline, CDR1 is SGHKS, CDR2 YYEKEE (reference sequence). The chain's CDR3 is CASSLAGKGTEAFF. CDR3 in DNA: TGTGCCAGCAGCTTGGCAGGGAAGGGCACTGAAGCTTTCTTT.

This clone has more than one count but fewer than ten. The chain joins TRBV6-1 to TRBJ2-1; D is perhaps TRBD2 (6 bases). The CDR3 runs 14 residues. CDR1 and CDR2 (germline): MNHNS, SASEGT. Trimming left V 3 bases short and J 7 bases short, with 13 bases between. The DNA of the CDR3 is TGTGCCAGCAGTGAGCCGGGAGTAGCAAATGAGCAGTTCTTC. This gives the protein CASSEPGVANEQFF.